A single sample is the source of the 19 T cell receptor beta chains below, sequenced in a study of blood T cell repertoires in COVID-19. Using immunoSEQ multiplex PCR, the repertoire was profiled, and TCRdb retains in-frame clones only, with some absent. The sample shows over 25,000 clones, approximately 84% of them seen only once. Sample: peripheral blood. Receptors were obtained from a woman at least 80 years old with acute or convalescent COVID-19.

The chain links TRBV19 to TRBJ1-2; TRBD1 matches at 10 bases. With V trimmed by 5 bases and J by 5 bases, 2 bases remained unmatched. Looked up from germline, CDR1 is LNHDA and CDR2 is SQIVND (reference sequence). The CDR3 has 13 residues. CDR3 sequence (DNA): TGTGCCAGTAGTGAGGGACAGGGGTATGGCTACACCTTC. This sequence encodes CASSEGQGYGYTF.

The chain couples TRBV24-1 to TRBJ2-5; perhaps TRBD1 as D (6 bases). Germline CDR1 and CDR2: KGHDR and SFDVKD. CDR3 length: 12 amino acids. The ends were cut back, 5 bases at V and 5 bases at J, with 8 bases in the middle. The CDR3 spells CATSAGAETQYF. The CDR3 nucleotides are TGTGCCACCAGTGCAGGGGCTGAGACCCAGTACTTC.

The genes are TRBV4-2 and TRBJ1-2; 8 bases align to TRBD1. The CDR3 is made up of 15 amino acids. V lost 2 bases and J lost 4; bases outside the gene matches: 6. Germline-derived CDR1 and CDR2 are LGHNA and YNFKEQ. CDR3 protein: CASSQQGAGSYGYTF. CDR3 coding DNA: TGTGCCAGCAGCCAACAGGGGGCCGGGAGCTATGGCTACACCTTC.

This clone was seen a single time. The chain is built from TRBV11-2 and TRBJ2-7; D unresolved. The CDR3 consists of 14 residues. Trimming took off 0 bases at V and 0 bases at J, with 6 bases between the two ends. Looked up from germline, CDR1 is SGHAT and CDR2 is FQNNGV. In nucleotides, the CDR3 is TGTGCCAGCAGCTTAGAGGCAGTCTCCTACGAGCAGTACTTC. Protein product: CASSLEAVSYEQYF.

This clone was observed a handful of times. This chain uses TRBV15 with TRBJ1-1, with TRBD1 as a possible D gene (5 bases). Trimming cost V 3 bases and J 5 bases, with 10 bases left between them. The CDR3 has 13 amino acids. Germline-derived CDR1 and CDR2 are LNHNV and YYDKDF (reference sequence). This CDR3 reads CATSSQGNTEAFF. The CDR3 DNA is TGTGCCACCAGCAGCCAGGGAAATACTGAAGCTTTCTTT.

This clone was seen many times. The V and J genes are TRBV28 and TRBJ1-5; 7 nucleotides agree with TRBD1. Germline V CDR1 and CDR2: MDHEN, SYDVKM. Unmatched junction bases numbered 4, after V lost 3 bases and J lost 2 bases. CDR3 size: 15 residues. In DNA, the CDR3 is TGTGCCAGCAGTTTCGGGGACAGTGGCAATCAGCCCCAGCATTTT. This sequence encodes CASSFGDSGNQPQHF.

This chain connects TRBV13 to TRBJ1-4, with 10 bases fitting TRBD1. This CDR3 is built from 15 residues. Germline V gene data show CDR1 as PRHDT and CDR2 as FYEKMQ (reference sequence). Trimming removed 4 bases from V and 4 bases from J; junction bases left unmatched: 3. This CDR3 is CASSSGDRGNEKLFF. In DNA, the CDR3 is TGTGCCAGCAGCTCGGGGGACAGGGGTAATGAAAAACTGTTTTTT.

The rearrangement uses TRBV16 and TRBJ1-4; 10 nucleotides agree with TRBD1. V lost 0 bases, J lost 9 bases, and 4 bases stayed unmatched. The length of the CDR3 is 15 residues. The germline CDR1 and CDR2 sequences are KGHSY and FQNENV. The CDR3 loop is CASSQSRGQGKKLFF. CDR3 sequence (DNA): TGTGCCAGCAGCCAATCGAGGGGACAGGGGAAAAAACTGTTTTTT.

CDR3 bases: TGTGCCAGCAGCCCCAGAGGTGAGCAGTTCTTC. Translated: CASSPRGEQFF. The rearrangement links TRBV6-5 to TRBJ2-1; no firm D call. Germline V CDR1 and CDR2: MNHEY, SVGAGI. The V gene lost 6 bases and the J gene lost 9 bases, with 9 bases spanning the gap. This CDR3 comprises 11 residues.

V is TRBV12-3 or TRBV12-4 and J is TRBJ2-2, with D possibly matching TRBD1 (5 bases). The CDR3 is 13 residues long. V gave up 2 bases and J gave up 4 bases, with 5 bases separating them. In nucleotides, the CDR3 is TGTGCCAGCAGTTTAAGGGGCACCGGGGAGCTGTTTTTT. It yields the protein CASSLRGTGELFF.

This sequence joins TRBV4-1 and TRBJ2-4; D uncertain. The V gene's germline CDR1 is MGHRA and CDR2 YSYEKL. CDR3 size: 14 residues. V lost 3 bases and J 2 bases, leaving 8 bases between the germline ends. As DNA, the CDR3 is TGCGCCAGCAGCCAGGTTACTCCCAAAAACATTCAGTACTTC. It specifies CASSQVTPKNIQYF.

J is TRBJ1-5 and V is TRBV24-1; D uncertain. V lost 6 bases and J 0 bases, leaving 8 bases between the germline ends. The length of the CDR3 is 14 residues. In germline, CDR1 is KGHDR, CDR2 SFDVKD. CDR3 sequence reads: CATSPGDSNQPQHF. CDR3 nucleotides: TGTGCCACCAGTCCCGGGGATAGCAATCAGCCCCAGCATTTT.

The J gene is TRBJ2-1, the V gene TRBV7-9; 9 bases agree with TRBD2. This CDR3 is 15 amino acids long. Germline-derived CDR1 and CDR2 are SEHNR and FQNEAQ (reference sequence). V shed 1 base and J 6 bases; nucleotides not matched to a gene: 4. The CDR3 here is CASSLVAGGLNEQFF. Here the CDR3 DNA reads TGTGCCAGCAGCTTAGTTGCGGGGGGGCTCAATGAGCAGTTCTTC.

The chain recombines TRBV7-2 with TRBJ2-1; TRBD2 might be the D (5 bases). This CDR3 has 15 amino acids. V dropped 2 bases and J dropped 3 bases, with 11 bases sitting between them. CDR1 is SGHTA, CDR2 FQGNSA, per germline. The CDR3 DNA is TGTGCCAGCAGCTTAACCCGGGGTAGCTACAATGAGCAGTTCTTC. Its protein product is CASSLTRGSYNEQFF.

CDR3 nucleotides: TGTGCCAGCAGCATAAGACAGGGAGGCACTAGTAGCAATCAGCCCCAGCATTTT. It yields the protein CASSIRQGGTSSNQPQHF. The V gene is TRBV28, the J gene TRBJ1-5; 7 positions agree with TRBD1. J was trimmed by 0 bases and V by 6 bases; bases with no gene match: 14. Per germline, CDR1 MDHEN and CDR2 SYDVKM. CDR3 length equals 18 residues.

The V and J genes are TRBV24-1 and TRBJ2-1; 11 bases are shared with TRBD2. Per germline, CDR1 KGHDR and CDR2 SFDVKD. CDR3 length: 15 residues. The ends lost 7 bases at V and 7 bases at J; junction bases unmatched: 8. The CDR3 is CATRVAGGPENEQFF. The CDR3 DNA follows: TGTGCCACCAGAGTAGCGGGAGGGCCGGAGAATGAGCAGTTCTTC.

This clone was counted a single time. The rearrangement joins TRBV7-2 to TRBJ2-1; D remains unclear. The germline gives CDR1 SGHTA, CDR2 FQGNSA. This CDR3 contains 15 residues. The V and J ends lost 5 bases and 0 bases respectively, with 11 bases between them. CDR3 DNA: TGTGCCAGCAGCCCGACTCCCAGCTCCTACAATGAGCAGTTCTTC. Translated, it gives CASSPTPSSYNEQFF. Using reference TRBV7-2 and TRBJ2-1 for the parts outside the CDR3, the full variable domain is GAGVSQSPSNKVTEKGKDVELRCDPISGHTALYWYRQSLGQGLEFLIYFQGNSAPDKSGLPSDRFSAERTGGSVSTLTIQRTQQEDSAVYLCASSPTPSSYNEQFFGPGTRLTVL.

The rearrangement links TRBV4-1 to TRBJ2-1; 8 bases match TRBD2. V gave up 1 base and J gave up 5 bases; unmatched junction bases: 7. CDR1 is MGHRA and CDR2 is YSYEKL in the germline V gene. The CDR3 covers 16 residues. The CDR3 is CASSQVLAGLHNEQFF. CDR3 coding DNA: TGCGCCAGCAGCCAAGTCTTAGCGGGGTTACACAATGAGCAGTTCTTC.

This clone was counted once. This chain uses TRBV4-1 with TRBJ1-5; TRBD1 agrees at 9 bases. The trim removed 3 bases at V and 1 base at J, leaving 7 bases unmatched. The CDR3 has 17 amino acids. Germline loops: CDR1 MGHRA, CDR2 YSYEKL. Here the CDR3 reads CASSQSPGTGSNQPQHF. As DNA, the CDR3 is TGCGCCAGCAGCCAGTCCCCCGGGACAGGGAGCAATCAGCCCCAGCATTTT.